The 6 T cell receptor beta chains in this list originate from one sample, sequenced in a study of blood T cell repertoires in COVID-19. Libraries were prepared by immunoSEQ multiplex PCR; TCRdb keeps only in-frame clonotypes and omits some of them. This repertoire shows approximately 260,000 clones, about 90% found once; its top ten account for about 9.4%. Sequenced: peripheral blood. These TCRs come from a woman in her 70s with COVID-19, enrolled during active disease.

V usage is TRBV24-1 and J usage is TRBJ2-1, with TRBD2 matching over 14 bases. The V and J ends lost 11 bases and 8 bases, in that order; junction bases with no gene match: 4. Germline V gene sequence: CDR1 KGHDR, CDR2 SFDVKD. CDR3 length equals 13 residues. CDR3 in DNA: TGTGCCAGCGGACTAGCGGGAGGAGATGAGCAGTTCTTC. Translation: CASGLAGGDEQFF.

The chain is built from TRBV19 and TRBJ1-1, with TRBD1 matching over 8 bases. Per germline, CDR1 LNHDA and CDR2 SQIVND (reference sequence). The CDR3 loop spans 14 amino acids. J was trimmed by 6 bases and V by 3 bases; bases with no gene match: 6. The CDR3 loop reads CASSMGQEIPEAFF. CDR3 coding DNA: TGTGCCAGTAGTATGGGACAGGAGATACCTGAAGCTTTCTTT.

The rearrangement joins TRBV19 to TRBJ1-2, with TRBD1 identical over 8 bases. CDR1 LNHDA and CDR2 SQIVND come from the germline V gene (reference sequence). The CDR3 has 16 residues. Trimming removed 3 bases from V and 3 bases from J; junction bases left unmatched: 9. The CDR3 region has the DNA TGTGCCAGTAGTATTCGGGGAATGACAGGGGACTATGGCTACACCTTC. Residues: CASSIRGMTGDYGYTF. Together with reference TRBV19 and TRBJ1-2, the CDR3 gives the full variable domain: DGGITQSPKYLFRKEGQNVTLSCEQNLNHDAMYWYRQDPGQGLRLIYYSQIVNDFQKGDIAEGYSVSREKKESFPLTVTSAQKNPTAFYLCASSIRGMTGDYGYTFGSGTRLTVV.

The genes are TRBV19 and TRBJ1-4; D possibly corresponds to TRBD1 (5 bases). From germline, CDR1 is LNHDA and CDR2 SQIVND (reference sequence). Trimming removed 4 bases from V and 8 bases from J, with 14 bases in between. The CDR3 has 14 residues. CDR3 sequence (DNA): TGTGCCAGTAGTAAACGACAGTTGACAGAAAAACTGTTTTTT. Its translation: CASSKRQLTEKLFF.

The gene calls are TRBV10-3 and TRBJ1-6; 8 bases match TRBD1. V dropped 7 bases and J dropped 7; count of bases not matched to a gene: 3. The CDR3 spans 13 residues. Germline values: CDR1 ENHRY, CDR2 SYGVKD. CDR3 sequence: CAITRDRNSPLHF. The CDR3 DNA follows: TGTGCCATCACTCGGGACAGGAATTCACCCCTCCACTTT.

The genes are TRBV29-1 and TRBJ1-1; 8 bases align to TRBD1. This CDR3 is 14 amino acids long. The J segment lost 5 bases and the V segment lost 7 bases, leaving 12 bases of the junction unmatched. CDR1 and CDR2 (germline): SQVTM, ANQGSEA. The CDR3, as DNA: TGCAGCGCAGTCACGGACAGGGTGGTGACTGAAGCTTTCTTT. This gives the protein CSAVTDRVVTEAFF.